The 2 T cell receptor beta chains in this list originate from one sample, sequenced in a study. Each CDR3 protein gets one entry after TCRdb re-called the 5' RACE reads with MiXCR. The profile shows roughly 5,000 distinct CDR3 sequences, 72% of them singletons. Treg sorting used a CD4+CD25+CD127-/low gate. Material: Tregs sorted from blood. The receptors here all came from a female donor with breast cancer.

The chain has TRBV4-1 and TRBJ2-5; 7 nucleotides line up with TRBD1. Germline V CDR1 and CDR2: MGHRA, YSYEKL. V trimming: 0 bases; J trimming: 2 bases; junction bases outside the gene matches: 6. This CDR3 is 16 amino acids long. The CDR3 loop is CASSQDRAGGQETQYF. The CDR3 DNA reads TGCGCCAGCAGCCAAGATCGGGCAGGGGGACAAGAGACCCAGTACTTC.

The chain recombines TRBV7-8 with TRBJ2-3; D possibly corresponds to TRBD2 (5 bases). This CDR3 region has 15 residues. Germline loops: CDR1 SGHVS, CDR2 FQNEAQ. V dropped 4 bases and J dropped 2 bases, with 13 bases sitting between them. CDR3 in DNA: TGTGCCAGCAGCTATAGCGCCAACCCCACAGATACGCAGTATTTT. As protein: CASSYSANPTDTQYF.